A single sample gave rise to the 2 T cell receptor beta chains below, sequenced in a study of shared clonotypes between healthy human individuals. Profiled with immunoSEQ multiplex PCR; TCRdb holds only in-frame clones, not every one. The sample yields 950,000 to 1,100,000 clones, more than 75% seen once. Material: memory CD4+ T cells from PBMCs. Subset noted: CD45RA-negative fraction. The source of these receptors is a man aged 18 to 29 in good health. Some clones in this sample may be carry-over from other donors' samples.

The chain is built from TRBV7-6 and TRBJ1-3; unclear D gene. Trimming pared 8 bases from V and 4 bases from J, leaving 18 bases between. The V gene's germline CDR1 is SGHVS and CDR2 FNYEAQ. The CDR3 is 15 amino acids. CDR3 sequence: CASSPGPNVGNTIYF. As DNA, the CDR3 is TGTGCCAGCTCTCCCGGGCCAAACGTGGGAAACACCATATATTTT.

This clone was seen only a few times. Other DNA sequences within the sample encode an identical CDR3. J is TRBJ1-1 and V is TRBV7-3; weak D call: TRBD1 (6 bases). Germline CDR1 and CDR2: SGHTA and FQGTGA. This CDR3 spans 13 amino acids. V was shortened by 0 bases and J by 4 bases, with 6 bases between the two germline ends. The CDR3 DNA sequence: TGTGCCAGCAGCTTAACAGGGGGCACTGAAGCTTTCTTT. This codes for CASSLTGGTEAFF. Supplemented by reference TRBV7-3 and TRBJ1-1, the full variable domain reads GAGVSQTPSNKVTEKGKYVELRCDPISGHTALYWYRQSLGQGPEFLIYFQGTGAADDSGLPNDRFFAVRPEGSVSTLKIQRTERGDSAVYLCASSLTGGTEAFFGQGTRLTVV.